The 3 T cell receptor beta chains below come from one sample, sequenced in a study of beta chain features in type 1 diabetes. Study-level results: When Type 1 diabetes patients were examined, their TCRB CDR3s proved moderately but significantly shorter in all four CD4+ subsets.

Every bit of the isolated RNA underwent reverse transcription, so sequencing read expressed TCRB transcripts. The protocol was immunoSEQ multiplex PCR, while the TCRdb copy is restricted to in-frame clones and leaves out a portion. The sample records approximately 160,000 clones, roughly 60% being singletons. These receptors are not linked to any known antigen. The sequenced sample was naive CD4+ T cells from blood. The receptors come from a man in his thirties or forties with type 1 diabetes.

This clone has only a few counts. This rearrangement joins TRBV6-6 to TRBJ2-7; D may correspond to TRBD1 or TRBD2 (5 bases each). CDR1 and CDR2 (germline): MNHNY, SVGAGI (reference sequence). V dropped 4 bases and J dropped 0 bases, with 10 bases sitting between them. The CDR3 covers 14 residues. CDR3 loop: CASSSPGSSYEQYF. CDR3 DNA: TGTGCCAGCAGTTCGCCAGGGAGCTCCTACGAGCAGTACTTC.

The V gene is TRBV9, the J gene TRBJ2-3; D is ambiguous. This CDR3 has 12 residues. Germline CDR1 and CDR2: SGDLS and YYNGEE. Trimming stripped 2 bases from V and 4 bases from J, with 5 bases between. The CDR3 DNA sequence: TGTGCCAGCAGCGTCCCATCAGATACGCAGTATTTT. Its protein is CASSVPSDTQYF.

The CDR3 nucleotides read TGCAGCGCCTCGACCGACAGGAACAACGAGCAGTACTTC. It specifies CSASTDRNNEQYF. J is TRBJ2-7 and V is TRBV29-1; D might be TRBD1 (6 bases). The germline CDR1 and CDR2 sequences are SQVTM and ANQGSEA. V lost 7 bases and J 5 bases, leaving 18 bases between the germline ends. The CDR3 sequence is 13 residues long.